Below, 2 T cell receptor beta chains from the same sample are listed, as sequenced in a study of shared clonotypes between healthy human individuals. Clones were read by immunoSEQ multiplex PCR, and TCRdb kept only the in-frame ones, dropping some. The table shows about 1,800,000 clones, with about 95% occurring only once. Naive CD8 cells lacked CD45RO, underwent positive selection for CCR7 and left out terminally differentiated effector memory CD45RA+ cells. The sequencing input was naive CD8+ T cells sorted from blood. The receptors derive from a man aged 18 to 29 in good health.

The gene calls are TRBV19 and TRBJ2-5, with 9 bases lining up with TRBD2. The CDR3 has 14 amino acids. J was trimmed by 5 bases and V by 9 bases; bases with no gene match: 10. The germline V gene encodes CDR1 LNHDA and CDR2 SQIVND (reference sequence). The CDR3 DNA reads as TGTGCCAGCGGGGACAGCGGGGGGTATGAGACCCAGTACTTC. Translating gives CASGDSGGYETQYF.

The J gene is TRBJ2-5, the V gene TRBV6-5; D gene unclear. This CDR3 region has 13 residues. V gave up 2 bases and J gave up 1 base, with 5 bases separating them. The V gene's germline CDR1 is MNHEY and CDR2 SVGAGI. The CDR3 DNA follows: TGTGCCAGCAGTTACGCGTCCCAAGAGACCCAGTACTTC. It yields the protein CASSYASQETQYF.